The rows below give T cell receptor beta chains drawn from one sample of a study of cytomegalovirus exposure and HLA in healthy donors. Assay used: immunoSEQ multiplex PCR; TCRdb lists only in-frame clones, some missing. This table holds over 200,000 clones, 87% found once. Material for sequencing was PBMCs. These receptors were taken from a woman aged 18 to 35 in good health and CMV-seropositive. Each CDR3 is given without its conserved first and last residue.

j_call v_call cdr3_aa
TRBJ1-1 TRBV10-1 ASSENRGTEAF
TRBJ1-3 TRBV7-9 ASSLGGGTGNTIY
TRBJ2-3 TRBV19 ASRGGPPDTQY
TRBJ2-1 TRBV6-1 ASSASGFSYNEQF
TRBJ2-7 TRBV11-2 ASSSREYVSGYEQY
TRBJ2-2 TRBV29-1 SVGLAGGPGELF
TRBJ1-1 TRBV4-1 ASSQGETHAGTEAF
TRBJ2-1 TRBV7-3 ASSFGTSKAGEQF
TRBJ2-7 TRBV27 ASSFLSSYEQY
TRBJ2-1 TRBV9 ASSARGLAGTSSYNEQF
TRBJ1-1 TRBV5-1 ASSWMDRNTEAF
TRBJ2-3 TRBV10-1 ASSEGGRGRTDTQY
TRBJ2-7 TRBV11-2 ASSLRVAALYEQY
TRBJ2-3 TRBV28 ASSSAGRGQY
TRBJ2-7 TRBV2 ASSEVAGSYEQY
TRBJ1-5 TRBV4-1 ASSQRTGTDPAQH
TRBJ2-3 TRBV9 ASSAAGTGVGADTQY
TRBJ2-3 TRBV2 ARQATSGTDTQY
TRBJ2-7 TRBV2 ASTGGLGGLAAYEQY
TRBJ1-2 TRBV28 ASRSQQGHGYT
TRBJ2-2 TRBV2 ASETTRTSGGELF
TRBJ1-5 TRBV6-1 ASSEVRDQPQH
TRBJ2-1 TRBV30 AYVGGSYNEQF
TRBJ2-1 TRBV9 ASSVVSGSGYNEQF
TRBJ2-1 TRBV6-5 ASSPSSYNEQF
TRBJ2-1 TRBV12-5 ASGLGTVEQF
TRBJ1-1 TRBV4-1 ASSRDLSSLNTEAF
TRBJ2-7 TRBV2 ASKQGPSYEQY